This TCR beta chain was profiled in a study of identical twins. The study's findings and limits: Interpretation of the results relied on cross-sectional statistical analysis and not on following the same donors.

The CDR3 covers 14 residues. Germline V CDR1 and CDR2: ENHRY, SYGVKD. With 8 bases clipped from V and 3 bases from J, the junction kept 4 bases outside the gene matches. Template switching added a universal primer site; cDNA carried unique molecular identifiers. TCRdb reprocessed the 5' RACE reads with MiXCR, giving one entry per CDR3 protein. The sample consists of 240,000 or so distinct CDR3 sequences, roughly a tenth of them appearing once. Comments on this clonotype: Its matching antigen is unknown.

Sequencing used memory T cells sorted from blood. This chain connects TRBV10-3 to TRBJ1-3, with 10 nucleotides matching TRBD1. This TCR derives from a man aged 45 to 65 in good health. CDR3 bases: TGTGCCATCGGCGGGACAGGGGTTGGAAACACCATATATTTT. Its translation: CAIGGTGVGNTIYF.